This T cell receptor (beta chain) came from a study of blood T cell repertoires in COVID-19. Study details: The origin of the acute and convalescent COVID-19 samples was the United States, Italy and Spain. The cDNA or gDNA used as material had been derived from T cells, B-cell-depleted T cells, or PBMCs.

The CDR3 loop spans 14 amino acids. Germline loops: CDR1 MNHEY, CDR2 SMNVEV (reference sequence). The J segment lost 0 bases and the V segment lost 8 bases, leaving 3 bases of the junction unmatched. Per the study methods: Estimation of nucleated cell counts was performed using reference gene primer amplification. Assay used: immunoSEQ multiplex PCR; TCRdb lists only in-frame clones, some missing. V, J and clone size were drawn from that table, and D and trimming were deduced from the DNA. There are 250,000 or so clones in the sample; approximately 91% occur only once, and less than 1% lies in the top ten.

The chain couples TRBV27 to TRBJ2-2; 7 nucleotides align to TRBD2. The TCR originated in a woman aged 35 to 49 who had recovered from COVID-19. The sequenced sample was peripheral blood. The CDR3 DNA reads TGTGCCAGCCAAGCGGGGCCGAACACCGGGGAGCTGTTTTTT. It codes for CASQAGPNTGELFF.